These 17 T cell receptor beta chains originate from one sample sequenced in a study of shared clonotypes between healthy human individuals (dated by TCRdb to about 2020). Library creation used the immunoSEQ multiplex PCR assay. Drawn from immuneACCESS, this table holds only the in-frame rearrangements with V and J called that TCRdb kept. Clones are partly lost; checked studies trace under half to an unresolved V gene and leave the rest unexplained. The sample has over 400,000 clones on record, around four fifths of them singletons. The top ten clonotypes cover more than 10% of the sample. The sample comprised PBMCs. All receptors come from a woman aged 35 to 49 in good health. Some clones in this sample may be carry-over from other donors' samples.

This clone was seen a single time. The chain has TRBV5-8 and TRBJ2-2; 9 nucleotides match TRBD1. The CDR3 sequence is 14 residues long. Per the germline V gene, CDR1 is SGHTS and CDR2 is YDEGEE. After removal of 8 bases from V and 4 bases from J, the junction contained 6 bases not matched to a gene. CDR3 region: CARLRDRATGELFF. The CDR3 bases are TGTGCCAGGCTCCGGGACAGGGCCACCGGGGAGCTGTTTTTT.

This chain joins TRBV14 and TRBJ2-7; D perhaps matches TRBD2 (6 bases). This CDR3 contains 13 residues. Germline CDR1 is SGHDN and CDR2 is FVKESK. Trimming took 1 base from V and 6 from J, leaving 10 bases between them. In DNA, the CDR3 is TGTGCCAGCAGCCAAGCGGGAGTGTTCGAGCAGTACTTC. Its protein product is CASSQAGVFEQYF.

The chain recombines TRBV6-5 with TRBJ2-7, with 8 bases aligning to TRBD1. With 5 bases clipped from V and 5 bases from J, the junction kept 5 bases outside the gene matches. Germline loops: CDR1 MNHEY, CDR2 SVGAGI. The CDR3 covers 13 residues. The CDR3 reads CASSRTGRNEQYF. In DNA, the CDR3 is TGTGCCAGCAGTCGGACAGGGAGAAACGAGCAGTACTTC.

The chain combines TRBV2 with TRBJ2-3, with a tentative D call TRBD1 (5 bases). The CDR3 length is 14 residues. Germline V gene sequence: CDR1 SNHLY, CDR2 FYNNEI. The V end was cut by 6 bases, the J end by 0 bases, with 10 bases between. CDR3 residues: CASSRQISTDTQYF. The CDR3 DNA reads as TGTGCCAGCAGCCGACAGATTAGCACAGATACGCAGTATTTT. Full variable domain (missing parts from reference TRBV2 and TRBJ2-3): EPEVTQTPSHQVTQMGQEVILRCVPISNHLYFYWYRQILGQKVEFLVSFYNNEISEKSEIFDDQFSVERPDGSNFTLKIRSTKLEDSAMYFCASSRQISTDTQYFGPGTRLTVL.

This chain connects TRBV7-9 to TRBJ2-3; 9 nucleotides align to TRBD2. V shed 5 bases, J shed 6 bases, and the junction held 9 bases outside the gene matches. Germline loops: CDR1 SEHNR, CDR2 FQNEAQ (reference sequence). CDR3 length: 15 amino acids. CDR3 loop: CASSLSGREGDTQYF. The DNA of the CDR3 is TGTGCCAGCAGCCTGAGCGGGCGGGAGGGGGATACGCAGTATTTT.

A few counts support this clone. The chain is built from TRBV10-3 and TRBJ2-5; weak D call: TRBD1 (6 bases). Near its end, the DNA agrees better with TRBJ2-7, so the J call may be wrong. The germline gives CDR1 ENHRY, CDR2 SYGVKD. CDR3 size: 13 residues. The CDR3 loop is CAISVNRDDEQYF. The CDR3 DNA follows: TGTGCCATCAGTGTCAACAGGGACGACGAGCAGTACTTC.

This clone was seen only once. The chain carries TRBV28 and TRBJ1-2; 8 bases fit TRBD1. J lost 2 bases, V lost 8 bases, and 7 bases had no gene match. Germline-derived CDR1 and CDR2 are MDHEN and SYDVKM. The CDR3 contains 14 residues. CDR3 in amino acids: CASQGQAPNYGYTF. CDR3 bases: TGTGCCAGCCAGGGACAGGCGCCAAACTATGGCTACACCTTC.

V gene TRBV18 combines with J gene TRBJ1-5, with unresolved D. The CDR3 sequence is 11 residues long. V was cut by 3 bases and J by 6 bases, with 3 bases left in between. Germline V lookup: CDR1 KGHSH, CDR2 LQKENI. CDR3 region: CASSPIQPQHF. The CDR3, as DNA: TGTGCCAGCTCACCGATTCAGCCCCAGCATTTT.

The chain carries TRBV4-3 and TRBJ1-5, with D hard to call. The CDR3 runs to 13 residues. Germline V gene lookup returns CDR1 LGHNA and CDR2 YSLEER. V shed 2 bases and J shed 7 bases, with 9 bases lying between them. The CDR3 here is CASSQRLGQPQHF. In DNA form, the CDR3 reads TGCGCCAGCAGCCAAAGGCTAGGACAGCCCCAGCATTTT.

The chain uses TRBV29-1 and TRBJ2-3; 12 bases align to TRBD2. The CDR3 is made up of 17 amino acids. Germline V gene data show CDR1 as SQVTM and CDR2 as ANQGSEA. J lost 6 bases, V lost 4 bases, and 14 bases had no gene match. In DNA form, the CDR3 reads TGCAGCGTTGGATTGGGGGCCGGGACTAGCGGGCGGGATACGCAGTATTTT. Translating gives CSVGLGAGTSGRDTQYF.

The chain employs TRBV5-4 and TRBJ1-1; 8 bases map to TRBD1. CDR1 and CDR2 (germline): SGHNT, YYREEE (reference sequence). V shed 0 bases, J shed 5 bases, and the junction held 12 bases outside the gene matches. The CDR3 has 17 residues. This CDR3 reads CASSLGQGARVGTEAFF. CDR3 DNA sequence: TGTGCCAGCAGCTTGGGTCAGGGGGCTAGAGTAGGTACTGAAGCTTTCTTT.

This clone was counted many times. Here the CDR3 reads CASIPGLAFLNEQFF. CDR3 nucleotides: TGTGCCAGCATTCCGGGACTAGCGTTTCTCAATGAGCAGTTCTTC. The chain employs TRBV6-6 and TRBJ2-1; 10 positions agree with TRBD2. V lost 7 bases and J lost 6; bases outside the gene matches: 9. Germline-derived CDR1 and CDR2 are MNHNY and SVGAGI (reference sequence). The CDR3 extends over 15 amino acids.

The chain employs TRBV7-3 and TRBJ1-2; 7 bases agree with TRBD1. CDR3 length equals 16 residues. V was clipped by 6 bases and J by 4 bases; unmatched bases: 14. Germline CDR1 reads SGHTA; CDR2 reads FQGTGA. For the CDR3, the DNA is TGTGCCAGCAGTTACACATGGGACAGTCAACCCTATGGCTACACCTTC. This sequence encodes CASSYTWDSQPYGYTF.

CDR3 sequence reads: CASSARLNTEAFF. CDR3 DNA: TGTGCCAGCAGCGCCCGCCTGAACACTGAAGCTTTCTTT. The J gene is TRBJ1-1, the V gene TRBV7-2; D call uncertain. CDR1 SGHTA and CDR2 FQGNSA come from the germline V gene. V lost 5 bases, J lost 0 bases, and 7 bases lay in between. The CDR3 contains 13 residues.

The chain's CDR3 is CASSASEETQYF. Written as DNA, the CDR3 is TGTGCCAGCAGCGCCTCAGAGGAGACCCAGTACTTC. The chain joins TRBV9 to TRBJ2-5; D is unclear. This CDR3 contains 12 residues. Germline lookup yields CDR1 SGDLS and CDR2 YYNGEE. V shed 3 bases and J shed 5 bases, with 8 bases lying between them.

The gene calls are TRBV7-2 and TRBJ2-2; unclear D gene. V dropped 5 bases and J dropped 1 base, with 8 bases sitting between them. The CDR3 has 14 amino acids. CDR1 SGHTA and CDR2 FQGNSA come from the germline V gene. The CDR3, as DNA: TGTGCCAGCAGCACCCCAAGGAACACCGGGGAGCTGTTTTTT. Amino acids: CASSTPRNTGELFF. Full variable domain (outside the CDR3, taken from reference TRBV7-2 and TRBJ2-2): GAGVSQSPSNKVTEKGKDVELRCDPISGHTALYWYRQSLGQGLEFLIYFQGNSAPDKSGLPSDRFSAERTGGSVSTLTIQRTQQEDSAVYLCASSTPRNTGELFFGEGSRLTVL.

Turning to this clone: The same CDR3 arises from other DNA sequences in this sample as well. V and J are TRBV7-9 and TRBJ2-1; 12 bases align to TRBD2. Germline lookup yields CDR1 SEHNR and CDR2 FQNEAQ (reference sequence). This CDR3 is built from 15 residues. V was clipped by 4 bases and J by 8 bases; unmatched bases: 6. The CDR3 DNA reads TGTGCCAGCAGCTCCAGGACTAGCGGGATAGATGAGCAGTTCTTC. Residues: CASSSRTSGIDEQFF.